The TCR beta chain under discussion was sequenced for a study of beta chain features in type 1 diabetes. General study points: Sequencing of cDNA might inflate the share of cells that strongly express TCR. Naive, central memory and Treg TCRB repertoires seemed to resemble each other more closely in patients than they did in healthy donors.

The entirety of the isolated RNA underwent reverse transcription, so expressed TCRB transcripts were sequenced. Using immunoSEQ multiplex PCR, the repertoire was profiled, and TCRdb retains in-frame clones only, with some absent. The data hold hundreds of thousands of clones, with roughly 12% observed a single time. Germline V lookup: CDR1 MNHNY, CDR2 SVGAGI (reference sequence). Trimming removed 5 bases at V and 15 bases at J, with 14 bases between. This CDR3 contains 11 residues. This clone was observed a single time. Its antigen is as yet unknown. Markers CD45RO/CCR7/CD25/CD127/CD95/CD27 served to sort CD4+ naive, central memory, regulatory and stem cell-like memory cells.

The sample consisted of naive CD4+ T cells from blood. This sequence originates from a man aged 18 to 29 in good health. The rearrangement joins TRBV6-6 to TRBJ2-1; tentative D call: TRBD2 (5 bases). CDR3 in amino acids: CASSGSLRRFF. In nucleotides, the CDR3 is TGTGCCAGCAGTGGGAGCCTCAGGCGGTTCTTC.